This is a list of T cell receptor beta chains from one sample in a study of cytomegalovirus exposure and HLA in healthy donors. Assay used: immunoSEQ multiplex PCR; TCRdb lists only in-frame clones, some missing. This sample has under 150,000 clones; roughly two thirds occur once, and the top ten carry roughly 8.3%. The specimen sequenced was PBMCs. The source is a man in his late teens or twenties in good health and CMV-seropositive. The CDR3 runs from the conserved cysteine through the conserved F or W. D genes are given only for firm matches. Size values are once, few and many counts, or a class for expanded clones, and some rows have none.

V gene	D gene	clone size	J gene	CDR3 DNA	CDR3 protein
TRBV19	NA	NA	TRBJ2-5	TGTGCCAGTAGTAAAGACTTTCAAGAGACCCAGTACTTC	CASSKDFQETQYF
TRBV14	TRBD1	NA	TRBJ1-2	TGTGCCAGCAGCCAAGTTGGACAGGGGTATGGCTACACCTTC	CASSQVGQGYGYTF
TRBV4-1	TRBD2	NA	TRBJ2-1	TGCGCCAGCAGCCTTCATCGACTAGCGGGGTACAATGAGCAGTTCTTC	CASSLHRLAGYNEQFF
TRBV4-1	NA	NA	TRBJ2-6	TGCGCCAGCAGATCTCCGTCGGGGTCTGGGGCCAACGTCCTGACTTTC	CASRSPSGSGANVLTF
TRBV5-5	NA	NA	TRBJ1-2	TGTGCCAGCAGCTTGGTTGTTAGAGATGGCTACACCTTC	CASSLVVRDGYTF
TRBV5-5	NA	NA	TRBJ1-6	TGTGCCAGCAGCTTGACAGGGAAGTCCTATAATTCACCCCTCCACTTT	CASSLTGKSYNSPLHF
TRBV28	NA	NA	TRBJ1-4	TGTGCCAGCAGGCGGCCGGGATTTACGGAACTGTTTTTT	CASRRPGFTELFF
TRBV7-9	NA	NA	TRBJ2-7	TGTGCCAGCAGCTTCCCGTTATCCGAGCAGTACTTC	CASSFPLSEQYF
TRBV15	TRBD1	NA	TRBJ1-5	TGTGCCACCAGCAGGACAGGGGACGGCAGGGTATCGGAGCCCCAGCATTTT	CATSRTGDGRVSEPQHF
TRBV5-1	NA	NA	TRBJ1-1	TGCGCCAGCAGCATCCGGGCAGGGGACACTGAAGCTTTCTTT	CASSIRAGDTEAFF
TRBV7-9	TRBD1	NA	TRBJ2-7	TGTGCCAGCAGCTCCGGGACAGGGTTCTACGAGCAGTACTTC	CASSSGTGFYEQYF
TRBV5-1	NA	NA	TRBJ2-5	TGCGCCAGCAGCTGGACAACGACACAAGAGACCCAGTACTTC	CASSWTTTQETQYF
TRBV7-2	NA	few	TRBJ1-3	TGTGCCAGCAGCTTAGGGGTTGTGGGGGCCACTGGAAACACCATATATTTT	CASSLGVVGATGNTIYF
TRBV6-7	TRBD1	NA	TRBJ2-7	TGTGCCAGCAGTTACAGGACAGGGCGGGACGAGCAGTACTTC	CASSYRTGRDEQYF
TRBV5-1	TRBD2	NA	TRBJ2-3	TGCGCCAGCAGCTTTGGGGTAGCGGGCGCAGATACGCAGTATTTT	CASSFGVAGADTQYF
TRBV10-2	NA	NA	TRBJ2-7	TGCGCCAGCCGTGATCTAGCCGAGCAGTACTTC	CASRDLAEQYF
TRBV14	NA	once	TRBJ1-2	TGTGCCAGCAGCCAAGTCTCGGTCCCGGGTGGCTACACCTTC	CASSQVSVPGGYTF
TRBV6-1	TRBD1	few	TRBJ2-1	TGTGCCGTCCCGACGAGGGGACAGGGGTACAATGAGCAGTTCTTC	CAVPTRGQGYNEQFF
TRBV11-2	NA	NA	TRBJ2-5	TGTGCCAGCAGCCTCCGTGCCTCCGGGGAGACCCAGTACTTC	CASSLRASGETQYF
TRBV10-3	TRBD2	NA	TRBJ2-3	TGTGCCATCAGTGATTCTAGCGGGGCCCAGGGGTATACGCAGTATTTT	CAISDSSGAQGYTQYF
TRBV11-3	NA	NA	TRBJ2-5	TGTGCCAGCAGCTTGGGCTTGGAGACCCAGTACTTC	CASSLGLETQYF
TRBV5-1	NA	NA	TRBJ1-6	TGCGCCAGCAGCTTGGAGGGCAGGGATAATTCACCCCTCCACTTT	CASSLEGRDNSPLHF
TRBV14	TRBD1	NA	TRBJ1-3	TGTGCCAGCAGAAGATCGTCGGACAGGGATTCTGGAAACACCATATATTTT	CASRRSSDRDSGNTIYF
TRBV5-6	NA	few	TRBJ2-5	TGTGCCAGCAGCTTGCTGAGTAGCGGAGTTCAAGAGACCCAGTACTTC	CASSLLSSGVQETQYF
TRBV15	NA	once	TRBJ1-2	TGTGCCACCAGCAGCCTCCAGGTGACTCTCGGGGCTAACTATGGCTACACCTTC	CATSSLQVTLGANYGYTF
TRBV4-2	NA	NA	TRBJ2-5	TGTGCCAGCAGCCAAGGGGGCGGCCAAGAGACCCAGTACTTC	CASSQGGGQETQYF
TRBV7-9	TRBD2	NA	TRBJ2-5	TGTGCCAGCAGCCCAACCAACCCCGGGACTAACCAAGAGACCCAGTACTTC	CASSPTNPGTNQETQYF
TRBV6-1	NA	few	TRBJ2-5	TGTGCCAGCCACCTCCTTGGGCAGCCAGAGACCCAGTACTTC	CASHLLGQPETQYF
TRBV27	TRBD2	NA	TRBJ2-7	TGTGCCAGCAGTGGCCGGGGGGGCTACGAGCAGTACTTC	CASSGRGGYEQYF
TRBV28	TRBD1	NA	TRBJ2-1	TGTGCCAGCAGTTTCTCGGACAGGGACGATGAGCAGTTCTTC	CASSFSDRDDEQFF
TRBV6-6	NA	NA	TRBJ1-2	TGTGCCAGCAGTTACTCCCGCCGAGGAGACTACACCTTC	CASSYSRRGDYTF
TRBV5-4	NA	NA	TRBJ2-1	TGTGCCAGCAGCTTATATGGTGGGAGATACAATGAGCAGTTCTTC	CASSLYGGRYNEQFF
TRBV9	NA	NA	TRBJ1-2	TGTGCCAGCACCCTGGGGGGGGGTAACTATGGCTACACCTTC	CASTLGGGNYGYTF
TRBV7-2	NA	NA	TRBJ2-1	TGTGCCAGCAGCTTAGAATACAGATACTCCAACAATGAGCAGTTCTTC	CASSLEYRYSNNEQFF
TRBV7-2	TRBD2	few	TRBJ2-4	TGTGCCAGCAGCTTAGAACTAGCGCTAAACATTCAGTACTTC	CASSLELALNIQYF
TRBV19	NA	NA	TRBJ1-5	TGTGCCAGTAGTACCCAGGGGTTCAGTCAGCCCCAGCATTTT	CASSTQGFSQPQHF
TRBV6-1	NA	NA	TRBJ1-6	TGTGCCAGGGATGCGGGCAATTCACCCCTCCACTTT	CARDAGNSPLHF
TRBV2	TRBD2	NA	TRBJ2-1	TGTGCCAGCAGCTCGACTAGCGGGAAATACAATGAGCAGTTCTTC	CASSSTSGKYNEQFF
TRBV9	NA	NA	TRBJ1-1	TGTGCCAGCAGCGTATTGACGTCAGGGTCTGAAGCTTTCTTT	CASSVLTSGSEAFF
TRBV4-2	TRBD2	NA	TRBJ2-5	TGTGCCAGCAGCCAAGGAACGACTAGCTACCAAGAGACCCAGTACTTC	CASSQGTTSYQETQYF
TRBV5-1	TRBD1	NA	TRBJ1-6	TGCGCCAGCAGCTTGGGACAGGGTTCGAATTCACCCCTCCACTTT	CASSLGQGSNSPLHF
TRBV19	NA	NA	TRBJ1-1	TGTGCCAGTAGTGCAGCCCGACGACAGGTCTGGAACACTGAAGCTTTCTTT	CASSAARRQVWNTEAFF
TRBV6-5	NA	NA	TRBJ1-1	TGTGCCAGCAGTTATTTGGACAGACGCACTGAAGCTTTCTTT	CASSYLDRRTEAFF
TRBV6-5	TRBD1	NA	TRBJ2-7	TGTGCCAGCAGTCCCCCGGGACAGGACACCTACGAGCAGTACTTC	CASSPPGQDTYEQYF
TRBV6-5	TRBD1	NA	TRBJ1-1	TGTGCCAGCAGTTACGACAGGGTTAACACTGAAGCTTTCTTT	CASSYDRVNTEAFF
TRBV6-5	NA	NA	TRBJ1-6	TGTGCCAGCACCACCGGGAGCTCCTATAATTCACCCCTCCACTTT	CASTTGSSYNSPLHF
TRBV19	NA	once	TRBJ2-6	TGTGCCAGTAACGACAAAGGATTCTCTGGGGCCAACGTCCTGACTTTC	CASNDKGFSGANVLTF
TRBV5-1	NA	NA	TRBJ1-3	TGCGCCAGCAGCCCGGGCGGGGCCGCAGCTGGAAACACCATATATTTT	CASSPGGAAAGNTIYF
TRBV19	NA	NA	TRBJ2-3	TGTGCCACTCGGCCCGCGGGACAGTTAGATACGCAGTATTTT	CATRPAGQLDTQYF
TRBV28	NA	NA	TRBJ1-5	TGTGCCAGCAGTACCCCACGGCTAGGGGTTCAGCCCCAGCATTTT	CASSTPRLGVQPQHF
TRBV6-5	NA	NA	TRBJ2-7	TGTGCCAGCGCACAGGGCCTCGAGCAGTACTTC	CASAQGLEQYF
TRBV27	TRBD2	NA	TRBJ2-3	TGTGCCAGCAGTTTAGTGGGCGGGGGGCCAAATACGCAGTATTTT	CASSLVGGGPNTQYF
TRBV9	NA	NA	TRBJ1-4	TGTGCCAGCAGCGTAGGACAGAGAAATGAAAAACTGTTTTTT	CASSVGQRNEKLFF
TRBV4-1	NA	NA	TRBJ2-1	TGCGCCAGCAGCCAAGATACCCAGCGGATTTACAATGAGCAGTTCTTC	CASSQDTQRIYNEQFF